This T cell receptor (beta chain) was recorded in a study of OX40 agonist ivuxolimab in advanced cancers. The V end lost 4 bases, the J end lost 11 bases, and 11 bases lay between the germline ends. The CDR3 runs to 10 residues. CDR1 DFQATT and CDR2 SNEGSKA come from the germline V gene (reference sequence). Produced via immunoSEQ multiplex PCR; TCRdb's table is partial and in-frame only. This sample has 65,000 to 85,000 clones, with approximately 90% found just once. The gene calls are TRBV20-1 and TRBJ1-2; D may be TRBD1 (6 bases). This receptor was taken from an adult with an advanced solid tumor such as melanoma, head and neck, liver or kidney cancer. Sample: CD4+ or CD8+ T cells sorted from blood, taken in a trial of the OX40 agonist ivuxolimab. CDR3 in amino acids: CSAIQGGYTF. The CDR3 coding sequence is TGCAGTGCTATACAGGGAGGTTACACCTTC.